This T cell receptor (beta chain) was identified in a study of cytomegalovirus exposure and HLA in healthy donors. Across the whole study: A later analysis reported the same platform for the 110 or so validation repertoires and the approximately 700 first-cohort repertoires.

Overall study findings and caveats: In vitro confirmation showed a few CMV-associated chains to be CMV antigen specific. Many donors shared some public TCRs, even though most TCR sequences were rare.

As to this clone: The antigen is unknown.

TCRdb's table, derived via immunoSEQ multiplex PCR, lists solely in-frame clones and lacks some. The data hold approximately 120,000 clones, with roughly 90% observed a single time. The sequence was obtained from a woman aged 18-29 years in good health and CMV-seronegative. Input material: PBMCs.

DNA of the CDR3: TGCGCCAGCAGCTATGGACAGGGAGGGACCGGGGAGCTGTTTTTT. Its translation: CASSYGQGGTGELFF. The chain links TRBV5-1 to TRBJ2-2, with a possible D match to TRBD1 (8 bases). Germline V lookup: CDR1 SGHRS, CDR2 YFSETQ. The CDR3 spans 15 residues. Trimming removed 3 bases from V and 5 bases from J, with 14 bases in between.